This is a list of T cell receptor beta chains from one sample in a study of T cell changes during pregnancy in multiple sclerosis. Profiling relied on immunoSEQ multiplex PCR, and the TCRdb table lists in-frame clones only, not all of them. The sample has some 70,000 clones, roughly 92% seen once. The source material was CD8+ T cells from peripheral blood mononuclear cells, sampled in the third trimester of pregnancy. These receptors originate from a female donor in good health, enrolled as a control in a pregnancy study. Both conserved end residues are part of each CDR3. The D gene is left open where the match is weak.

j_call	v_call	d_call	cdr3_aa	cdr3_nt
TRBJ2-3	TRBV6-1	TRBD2	CASSERGLAGVTDTQYF	TGTGCCAGCAGTGAACGGGGGTTAGCGGGGGTCACAGATACGCAGTATTTT
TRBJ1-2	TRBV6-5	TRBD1	CATSTGEGYTF	TGTGCCACCAGCACAGGGGAAGGCTACACCTTC
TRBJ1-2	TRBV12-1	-	CASSLDRGLNGYTF	TGTGCCAGCAGCTTGGACAGGGGGCTCAACGGCTACACCTTC
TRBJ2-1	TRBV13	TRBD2	CASSQERGAYNEQFF	TGTGCCAGCAGCCAAGAGCGGGGGGCATACAATGAGCAGTTCTTC
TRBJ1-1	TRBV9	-	CASSVVMDTNTEAFF	TGTGCCAGCAGCGTAGTTATGGACACGAACACTGAAGCTTTCTTT
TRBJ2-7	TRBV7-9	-	CASSLRTTTYEQYF	TGTGCCAGCAGCCTACGGACAACTACCTACGAGCAGTACTTC
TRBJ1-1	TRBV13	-	CASSLVGGNTEAFF	TGTGCCAGCAGCTTAGTAGGCGGGAACACTGAAGCTTTCTTT
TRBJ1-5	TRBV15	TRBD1	CATSRDRGGRNQPQHF	TGTGCCACCAGCAGAGATCGAGGGGGCCGAAATCAGCCCCAGCATTTT
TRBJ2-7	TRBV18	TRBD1	CASSPGQGAYEQYF	TGTGCCAGCTCACCAGGACAGGGAGCCTACGAGCAGTACTTC
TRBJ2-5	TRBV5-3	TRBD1	CARSPLDRVPETQYF	TGTGCCAGAAGCCCCCTGGACAGGGTTCCCGAGACCCAGTACTTC
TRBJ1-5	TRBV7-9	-	CASSPGVNQPQHF	TGTGCCAGCAGCCCAGGGGTCAATCAGCCCCAGCATTTT
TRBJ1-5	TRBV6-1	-	CASKDRPQHF	TGTGCCAGCAAGGACAGGCCCCAGCATTTT